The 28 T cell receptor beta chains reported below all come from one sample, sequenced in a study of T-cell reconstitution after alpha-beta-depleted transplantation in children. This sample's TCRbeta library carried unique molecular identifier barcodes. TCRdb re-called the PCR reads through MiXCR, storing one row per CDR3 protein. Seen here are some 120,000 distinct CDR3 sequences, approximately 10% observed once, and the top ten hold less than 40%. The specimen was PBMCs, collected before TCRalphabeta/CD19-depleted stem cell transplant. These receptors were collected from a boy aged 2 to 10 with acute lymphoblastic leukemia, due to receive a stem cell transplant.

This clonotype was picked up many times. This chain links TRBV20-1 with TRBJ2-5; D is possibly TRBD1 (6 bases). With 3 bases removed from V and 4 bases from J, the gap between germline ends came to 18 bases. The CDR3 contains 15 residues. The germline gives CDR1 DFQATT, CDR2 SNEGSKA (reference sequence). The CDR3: CSASPKGGFLETQYF. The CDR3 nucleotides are TGCAGTGCTAGTCCAAAAGGGGGATTCTTAGAGACCCAGTACTTC.

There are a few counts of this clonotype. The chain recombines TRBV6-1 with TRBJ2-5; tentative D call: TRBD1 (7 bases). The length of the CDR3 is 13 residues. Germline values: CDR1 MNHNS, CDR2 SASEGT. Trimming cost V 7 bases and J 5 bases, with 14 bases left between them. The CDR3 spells CASTSPGGETQYF. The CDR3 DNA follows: TGTGCCAGCACCTCCCCAGGGGGGGAGACCCAGTACTTC.

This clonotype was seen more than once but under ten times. The CDR3 nucleotides are TGCGCCAGCTTTCCTCTCGGACAGGGGGGGATGAACACTGAAGCTTTCTTT. Its protein is CASFPLGQGGMNTEAFF. The chain joins TRBV5-1 to TRBJ1-1; 10 nucleotides match TRBD1. Germline lookup yields CDR1 SGHRS and CDR2 YFSETQ. V trimming: 7 bases; J trimming: 0 bases; junction bases outside the gene matches: 12. The CDR3 sequence is 17 residues long. Complete variable domain (other parts from reference TRBV5-1 and TRBJ1-1): KAGVTQTPRYLIKTRGQQVTLSCSPISGHRSVSWYQQTPGQGLQFLFEYFSETQRNKGNFPGRFSGRQFSNSRSEMNVSTLELGDSALYLCASFPLGQGGMNTEAFFGQGTRLTVV.

The CDR3 sequence is CASSLTPGQGNSGYTF. The DNA for the CDR3 is TGCGCCAGCAGCCTTACCCCGGGACAGGGGAACAGTGGCTACACCTTC. The chain is built from TRBV5-1 and TRBJ1-2, with 10 bases matching TRBD1. With 4 bases clipped from V and 7 bases from J, the junction kept 13 bases outside the gene matches. Germline V gives CDR1 SGHRS, CDR2 YFSETQ. The CDR3 is 16 residues long.

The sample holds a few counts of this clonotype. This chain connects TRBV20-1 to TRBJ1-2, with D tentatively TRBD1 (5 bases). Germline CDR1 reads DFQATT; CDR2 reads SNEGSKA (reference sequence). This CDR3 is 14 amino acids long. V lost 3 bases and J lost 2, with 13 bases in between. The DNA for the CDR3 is TGCAGTGCTAGTCTAGAGGGACGGAACTATGGCTACACCTTC. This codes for CSASLEGRNYGYTF.

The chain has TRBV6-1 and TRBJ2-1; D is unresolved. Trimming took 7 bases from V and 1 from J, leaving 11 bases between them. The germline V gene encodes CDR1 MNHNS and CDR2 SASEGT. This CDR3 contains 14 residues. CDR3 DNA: TGTGCCAGCACTCCGATACCTTCCTACAATGAGCAGTTCTTC. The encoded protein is CASTPIPSYNEQFF.

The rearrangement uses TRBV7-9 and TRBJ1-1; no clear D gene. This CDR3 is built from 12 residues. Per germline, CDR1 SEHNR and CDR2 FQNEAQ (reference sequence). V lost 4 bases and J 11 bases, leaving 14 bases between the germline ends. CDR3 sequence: CASSSLQNRAFF. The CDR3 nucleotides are TGTGCCAGCAGCTCACTACAGAACCGTGCTTTCTTT.

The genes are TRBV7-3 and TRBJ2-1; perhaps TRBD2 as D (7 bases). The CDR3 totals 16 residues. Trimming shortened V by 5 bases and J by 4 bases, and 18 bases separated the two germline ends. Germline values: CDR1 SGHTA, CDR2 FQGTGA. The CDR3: CASSRGGTSVYNEQFF. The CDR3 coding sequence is TGTGCCAGCAGCAGGGGGGGAACTAGCGTGTACAATGAGCAGTTCTTC. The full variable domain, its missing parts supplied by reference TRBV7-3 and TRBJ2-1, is GAGVSQTPSNKVTEKGKYVELRCDPISGHTALYWYRQSLGQGPEFLIYFQGTGAADDSGLPNDRFFAVRPEGSVSTLKIQRTERGDSAVYLCASSRGGTSVYNEQFFGPGTRLTVL.

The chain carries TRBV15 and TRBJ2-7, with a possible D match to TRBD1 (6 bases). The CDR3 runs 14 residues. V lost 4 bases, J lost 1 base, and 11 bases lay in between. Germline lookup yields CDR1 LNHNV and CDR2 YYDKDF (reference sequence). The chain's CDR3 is CATSTGAGSYEQYF. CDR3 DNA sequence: TGTGCCACCAGCACAGGGGCCGGATCCTACGAGCAGTACTTC.

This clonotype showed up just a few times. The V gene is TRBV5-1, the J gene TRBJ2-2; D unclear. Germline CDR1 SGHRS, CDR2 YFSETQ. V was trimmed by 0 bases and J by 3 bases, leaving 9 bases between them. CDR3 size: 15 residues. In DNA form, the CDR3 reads TGCGCCAGCAGCTTGGATTTTGGGGACACCGGGGAGCTGTTTTTT. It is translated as CASSLDFGDTGELFF. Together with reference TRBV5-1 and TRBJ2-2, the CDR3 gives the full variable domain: KAGVTQTPRYLIKTRGQQVTLSCSPISGHRSVSWYQQTPGQGLQFLFEYFSETQRNKGNFPGRFSGRQFSNSRSEMNVSTLELGDSALYLCASSLDFGDTGELFFGEGSRLTVL.

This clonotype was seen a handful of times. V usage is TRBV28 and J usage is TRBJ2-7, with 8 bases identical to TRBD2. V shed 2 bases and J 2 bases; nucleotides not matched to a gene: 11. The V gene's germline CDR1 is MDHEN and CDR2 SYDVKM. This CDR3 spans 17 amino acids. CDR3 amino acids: CASSLNFGGGRTYEQYF. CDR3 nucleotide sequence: TGTGCCAGCAGTTTAAACTTCGGGGGCGGGAGGACCTACGAGCAGTACTTC.

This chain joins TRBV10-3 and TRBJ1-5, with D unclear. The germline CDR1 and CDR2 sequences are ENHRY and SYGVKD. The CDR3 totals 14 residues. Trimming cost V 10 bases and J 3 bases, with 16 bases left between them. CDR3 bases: TGTGCCACCAAAACGGGCCAGGACAATCAGCCCCAGCATTTT. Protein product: CATKTGQDNQPQHF.

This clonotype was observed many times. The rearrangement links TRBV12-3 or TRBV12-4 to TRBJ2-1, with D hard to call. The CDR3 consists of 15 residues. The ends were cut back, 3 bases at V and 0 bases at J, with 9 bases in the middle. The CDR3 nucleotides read TGTGCCAGCAGTTTTTCGGTCCGCTCCTACAATGAGCAGTTCTTC. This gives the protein CASSFSVRSYNEQFF.

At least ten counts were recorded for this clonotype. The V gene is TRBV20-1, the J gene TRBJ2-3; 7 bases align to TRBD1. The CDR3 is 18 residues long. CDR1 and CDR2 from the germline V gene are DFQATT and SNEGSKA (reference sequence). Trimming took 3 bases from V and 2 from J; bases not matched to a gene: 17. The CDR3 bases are TGCAGTGCTAGCGGCCAGGGGGTAAACCAAAAATCCACAGATACGCAGTATTTT. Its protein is CSASGQGVNQKSTDTQYF.

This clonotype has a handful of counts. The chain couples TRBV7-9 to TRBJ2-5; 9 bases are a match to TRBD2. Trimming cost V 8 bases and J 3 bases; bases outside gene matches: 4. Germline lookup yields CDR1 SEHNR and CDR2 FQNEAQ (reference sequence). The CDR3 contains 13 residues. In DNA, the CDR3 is TGTGCCAGCGGGGCTAGCGGGAAAGAGACCCAGTACTTC. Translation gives CASGASGKETQYF.

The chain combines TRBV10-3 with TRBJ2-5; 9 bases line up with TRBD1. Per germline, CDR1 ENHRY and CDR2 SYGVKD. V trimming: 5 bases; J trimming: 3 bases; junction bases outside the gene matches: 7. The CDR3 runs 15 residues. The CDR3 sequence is CAISRLDRGKETQYF. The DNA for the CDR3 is TGTGCCATCAGTCGGTTGGACAGGGGAAAAGAGACCCAGTACTTC.

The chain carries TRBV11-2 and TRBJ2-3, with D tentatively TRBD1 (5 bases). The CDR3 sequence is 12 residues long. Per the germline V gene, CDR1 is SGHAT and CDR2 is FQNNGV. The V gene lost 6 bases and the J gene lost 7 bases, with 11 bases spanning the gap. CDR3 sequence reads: CASRPQGNTQYF. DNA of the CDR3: TGTGCCAGCAGACCTCAGGGTAATACGCAGTATTTT.

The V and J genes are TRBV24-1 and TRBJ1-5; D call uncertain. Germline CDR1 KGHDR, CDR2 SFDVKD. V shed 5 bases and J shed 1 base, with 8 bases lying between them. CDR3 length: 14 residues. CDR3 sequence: CATSGVGSNQPQHF. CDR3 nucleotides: TGTGCCACCAGTGGAGTGGGGAGCAATCAGCCCCAGCATTTT.

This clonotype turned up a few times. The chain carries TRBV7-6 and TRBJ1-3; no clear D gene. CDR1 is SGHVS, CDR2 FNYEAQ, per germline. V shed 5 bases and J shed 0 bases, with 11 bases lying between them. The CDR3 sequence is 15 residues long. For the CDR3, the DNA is TGTGCCAGCAGCCCACGACCTGACTCTGGAAACACCATATATTTT. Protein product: CASSPRPDSGNTIYF.

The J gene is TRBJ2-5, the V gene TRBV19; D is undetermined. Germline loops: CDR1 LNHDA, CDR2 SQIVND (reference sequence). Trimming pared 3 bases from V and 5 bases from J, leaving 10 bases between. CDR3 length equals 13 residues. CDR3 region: CASSMISLETQYF. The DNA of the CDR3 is TGTGCCAGTAGTATGATTAGTTTGGAGACCCAGTACTTC.

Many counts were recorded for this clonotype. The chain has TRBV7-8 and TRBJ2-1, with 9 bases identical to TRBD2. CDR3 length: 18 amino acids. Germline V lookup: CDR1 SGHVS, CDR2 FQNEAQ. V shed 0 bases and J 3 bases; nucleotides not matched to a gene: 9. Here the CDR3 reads CASSLAPIAGVLYNEQFF. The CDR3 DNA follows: TGTGCCAGCAGCTTAGCCCCCATAGCGGGAGTGCTCTACAATGAGCAGTTCTTC.

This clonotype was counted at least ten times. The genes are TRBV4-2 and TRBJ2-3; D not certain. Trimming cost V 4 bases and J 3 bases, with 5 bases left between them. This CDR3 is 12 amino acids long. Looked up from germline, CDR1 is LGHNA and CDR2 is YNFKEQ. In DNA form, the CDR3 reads TGTGCCAGCAGCCCTGAGACAGATACGCAGTATTTT. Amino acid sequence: CASSPETDTQYF.

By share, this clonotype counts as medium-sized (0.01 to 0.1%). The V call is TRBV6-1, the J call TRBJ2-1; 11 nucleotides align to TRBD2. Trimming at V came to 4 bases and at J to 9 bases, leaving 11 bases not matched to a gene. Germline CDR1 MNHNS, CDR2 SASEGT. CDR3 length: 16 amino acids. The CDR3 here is CASSVASGRYDGEQFF. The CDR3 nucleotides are TGTGCCAGCAGTGTGGCTAGCGGGAGGTATGATGGTGAGCAGTTCTTC.

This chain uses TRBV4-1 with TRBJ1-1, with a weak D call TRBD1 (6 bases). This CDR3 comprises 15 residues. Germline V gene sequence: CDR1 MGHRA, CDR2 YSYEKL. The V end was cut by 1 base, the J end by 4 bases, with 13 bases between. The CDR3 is CASSQGGGLGTEAFF. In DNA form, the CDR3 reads TGCGCCAGCAGCCAAGGGGGGGGCCTGGGCACTGAAGCTTTCTTT.

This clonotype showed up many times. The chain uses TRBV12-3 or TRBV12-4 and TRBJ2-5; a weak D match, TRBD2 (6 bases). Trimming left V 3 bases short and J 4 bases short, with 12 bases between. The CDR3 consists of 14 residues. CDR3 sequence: CASSFGTGVETQYF. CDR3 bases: TGTGCCAGCAGTTTTGGGACGGGAGTAGAGACCCAGTACTTC.

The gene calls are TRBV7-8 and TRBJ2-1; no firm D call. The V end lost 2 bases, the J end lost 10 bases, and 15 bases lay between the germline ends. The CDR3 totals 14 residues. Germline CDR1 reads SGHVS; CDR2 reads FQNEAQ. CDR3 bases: TGTGCCAGCAGCTTACCCGGCAGGACGCTGGAGCAGTTCTTC. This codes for CASSLPGRTLEQFF.

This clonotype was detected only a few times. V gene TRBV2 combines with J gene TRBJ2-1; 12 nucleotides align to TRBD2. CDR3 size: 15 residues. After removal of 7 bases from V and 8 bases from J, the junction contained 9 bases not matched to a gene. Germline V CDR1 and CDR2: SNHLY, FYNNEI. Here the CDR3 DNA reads TGTGCCAGCAAGGCGGGACTAGCGGGTCCCCATGAGCAGTTCTTC. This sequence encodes CASKAGLAGPHEQFF.

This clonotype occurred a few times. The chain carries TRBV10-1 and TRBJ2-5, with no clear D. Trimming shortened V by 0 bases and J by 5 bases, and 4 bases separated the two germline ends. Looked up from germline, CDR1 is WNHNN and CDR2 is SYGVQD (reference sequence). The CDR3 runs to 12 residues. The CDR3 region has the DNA TGCGCCAGCAGTGAGTCTTGGGAGACCCAGTACTTC. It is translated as CASSESWETQYF.